This entry features one T cell receptor (beta chain) sequence. The method was immunoSEQ multiplex PCR; TCRdb's version includes in-frame clones alone and lacks a portion of them. The sample lists 180,000 or so clones, over 85% occurring once. The sample originates from a study of T cell responses to AZD1222 COVID-19 vaccine. The CDR3 sequence is 15 residues long. V gave up 5 bases and J gave up 4 bases, with 15 bases separating them. CDR1 and CDR2 (germline): MDHEN, SYDVKM. This sequence was found in an adult who received the AZD1222 COVID-19 vaccine. This chain joins TRBV28 and TRBJ1-3; D perhaps matches TRBD1 (6 bases). Sequencing was performed on peripheral blood, taken 28 days after the second AZD1222 dose. The CDR3 here is CASSPPQGPGNTIYF. The CDR3, as DNA: TGTGCCAGCAGTCCCCCTCAGGGGCCAGGAAACACCATATATTTT.